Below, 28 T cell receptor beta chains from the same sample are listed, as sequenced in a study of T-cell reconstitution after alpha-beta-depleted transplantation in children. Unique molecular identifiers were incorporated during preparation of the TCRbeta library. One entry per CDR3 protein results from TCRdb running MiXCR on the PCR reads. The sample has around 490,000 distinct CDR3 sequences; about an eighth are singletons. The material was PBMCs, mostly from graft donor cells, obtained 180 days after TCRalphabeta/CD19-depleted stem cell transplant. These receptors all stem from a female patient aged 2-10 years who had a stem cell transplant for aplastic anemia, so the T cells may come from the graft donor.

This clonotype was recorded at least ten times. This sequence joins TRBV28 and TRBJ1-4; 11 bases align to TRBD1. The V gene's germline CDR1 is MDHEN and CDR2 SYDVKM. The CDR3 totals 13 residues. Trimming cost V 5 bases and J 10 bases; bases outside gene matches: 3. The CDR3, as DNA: TGTGCCAGCAGTCCGGGGACAGGGGGAAAACTGTTTTTT. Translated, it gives CASSPGTGGKLFF.

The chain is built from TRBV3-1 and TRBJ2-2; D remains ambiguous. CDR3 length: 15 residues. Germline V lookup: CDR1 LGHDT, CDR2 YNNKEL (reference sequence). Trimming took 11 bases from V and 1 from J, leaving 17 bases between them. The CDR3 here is CACSQDRWNTGELFF. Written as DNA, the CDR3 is TGTGCCTGCTCCCAAGATCGGTGGAACACCGGGGAGCTGTTTTTT.

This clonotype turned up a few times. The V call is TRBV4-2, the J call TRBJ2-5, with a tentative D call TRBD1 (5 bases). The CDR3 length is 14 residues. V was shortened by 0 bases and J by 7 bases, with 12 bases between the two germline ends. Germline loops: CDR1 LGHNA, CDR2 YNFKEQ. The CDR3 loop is CASSQDGPQGTQYF. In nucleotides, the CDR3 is TGTGCCAGCAGCCAAGATGGTCCCCAGGGGACCCAGTACTTC.

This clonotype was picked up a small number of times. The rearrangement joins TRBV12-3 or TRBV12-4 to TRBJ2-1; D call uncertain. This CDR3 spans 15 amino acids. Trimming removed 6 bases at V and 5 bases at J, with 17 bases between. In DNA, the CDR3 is TGTGCCAGCAGATGGGGTCCCAATAAAAACAATGAGCAGTTCTTC. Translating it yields CASRWGPNKNNEQFF.

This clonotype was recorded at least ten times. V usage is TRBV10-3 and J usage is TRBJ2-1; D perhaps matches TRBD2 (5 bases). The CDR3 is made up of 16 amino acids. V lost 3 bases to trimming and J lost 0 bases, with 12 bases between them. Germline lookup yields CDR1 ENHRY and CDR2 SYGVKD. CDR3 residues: CAISDPSRDSYNEQFF. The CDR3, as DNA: TGTGCCATCAGTGACCCCTCGAGGGACTCCTACAATGAGCAGTTCTTC.

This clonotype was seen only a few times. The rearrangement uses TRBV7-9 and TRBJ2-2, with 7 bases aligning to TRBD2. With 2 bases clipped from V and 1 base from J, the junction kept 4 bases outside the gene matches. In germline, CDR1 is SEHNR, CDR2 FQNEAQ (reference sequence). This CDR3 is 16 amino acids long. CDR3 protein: CASSLIPSGNTGELFF. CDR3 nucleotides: TGTGCCAGCAGCTTAATTCCTAGCGGGAACACCGGGGAGCTGTTTTTT. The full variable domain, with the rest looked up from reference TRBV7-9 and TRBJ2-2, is DTGVSQNPRHKITKRGQNVTFRCDPISEHNRLYWYRQTLGQGPEFLTYFQNEAQLEKSRLLSDRFSAERPKGSFSTLEIQRTEQGDSAMYLCASSLIPSGNTGELFFGEGSRLTVL.

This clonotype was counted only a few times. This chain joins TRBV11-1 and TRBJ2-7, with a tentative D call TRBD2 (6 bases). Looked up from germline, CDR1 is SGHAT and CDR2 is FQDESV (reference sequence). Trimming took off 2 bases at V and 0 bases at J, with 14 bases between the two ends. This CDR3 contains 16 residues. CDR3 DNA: TGTGCCAGCAGCTTAACCTGGTCCGGGGGCTCCTACGAGCAGTACTTC. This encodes CASSLTWSGGSYEQYF.

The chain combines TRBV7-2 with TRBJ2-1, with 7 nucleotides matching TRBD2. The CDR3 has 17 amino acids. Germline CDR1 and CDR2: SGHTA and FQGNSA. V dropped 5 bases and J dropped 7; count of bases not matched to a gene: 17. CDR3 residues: CASSQSGVLSGRNEQFF. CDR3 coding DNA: TGTGCCAGCAGCCAGAGCGGGGTGTTGTCCGGGAGAAATGAGCAGTTCTTC.

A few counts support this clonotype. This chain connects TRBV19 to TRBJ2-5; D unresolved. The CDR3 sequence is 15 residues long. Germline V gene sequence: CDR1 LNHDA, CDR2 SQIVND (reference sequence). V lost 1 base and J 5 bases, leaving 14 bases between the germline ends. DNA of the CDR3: TGTGCCAGTAGTATAGCCCCACCCGGGTGGGAGACCCAGTACTTC. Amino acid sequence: CASSIAPPGWETQYF.

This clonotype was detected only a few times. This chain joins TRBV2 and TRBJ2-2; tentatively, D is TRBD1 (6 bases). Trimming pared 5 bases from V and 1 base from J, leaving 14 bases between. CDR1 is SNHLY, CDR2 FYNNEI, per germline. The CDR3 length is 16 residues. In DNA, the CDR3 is TGTGCCAGCAGTTTCCTGGGCAGGGGGAACACCGGGGAGCTGTTTTTT. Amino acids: CASSFLGRGNTGELFF.

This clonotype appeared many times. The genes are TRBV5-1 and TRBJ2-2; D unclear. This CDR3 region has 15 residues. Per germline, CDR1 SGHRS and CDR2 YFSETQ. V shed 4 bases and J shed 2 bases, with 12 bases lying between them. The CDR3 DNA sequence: TGCGCCAGCAGCGACATCAATGATAACACCGGGGAGCTGTTTTTT. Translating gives CASSDINDNTGELFF.

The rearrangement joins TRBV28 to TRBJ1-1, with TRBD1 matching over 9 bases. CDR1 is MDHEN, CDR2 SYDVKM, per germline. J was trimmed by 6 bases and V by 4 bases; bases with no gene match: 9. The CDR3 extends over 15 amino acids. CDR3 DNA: TGTGCCAGCAGTTCGCCCGGGACAGGGAGGGCTGAAGCTTTCTTT. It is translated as CASSSPGTGRAEAFF.

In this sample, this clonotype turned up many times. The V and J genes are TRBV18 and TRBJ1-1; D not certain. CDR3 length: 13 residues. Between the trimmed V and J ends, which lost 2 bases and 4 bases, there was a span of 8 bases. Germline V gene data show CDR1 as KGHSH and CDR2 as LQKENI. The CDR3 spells CASSPIRATEAFF. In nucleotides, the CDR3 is TGTGCCAGCTCACCAATCCGGGCCACTGAAGCTTTCTTT.

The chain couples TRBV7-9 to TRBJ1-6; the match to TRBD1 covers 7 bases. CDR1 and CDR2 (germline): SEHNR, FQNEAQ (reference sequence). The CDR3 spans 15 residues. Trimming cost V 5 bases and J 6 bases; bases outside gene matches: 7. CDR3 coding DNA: TGTGCCAGCAGCGAGACAGGGTCTGGTAATTCACCCCTCCACTTT. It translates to CASSETGSGNSPLHF.

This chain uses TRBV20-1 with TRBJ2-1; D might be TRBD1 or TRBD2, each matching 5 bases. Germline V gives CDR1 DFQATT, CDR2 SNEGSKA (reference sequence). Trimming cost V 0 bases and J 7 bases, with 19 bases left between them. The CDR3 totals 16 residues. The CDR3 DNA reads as TGCAGTGCTAGAGATAGGGACGGGACGAGGAGAAATGAGCAGTTCTTC. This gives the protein CSARDRDGTRRNEQFF.

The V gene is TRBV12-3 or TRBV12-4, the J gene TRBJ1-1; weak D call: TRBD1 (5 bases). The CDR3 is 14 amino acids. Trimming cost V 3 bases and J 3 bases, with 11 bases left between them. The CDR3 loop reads CASSFQGSDTEAFF. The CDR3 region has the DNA TGTGCCAGCAGTTTTCAGGGCTCGGACACTGAAGCTTTCTTT.

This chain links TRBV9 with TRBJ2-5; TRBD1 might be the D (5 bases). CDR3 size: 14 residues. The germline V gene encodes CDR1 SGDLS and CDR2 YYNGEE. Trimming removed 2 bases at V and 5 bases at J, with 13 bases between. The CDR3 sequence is CASSVARESETQYF. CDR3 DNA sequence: TGTGCCAGCAGCGTGGCCAGGGAATCGGAGACCCAGTACTTC.

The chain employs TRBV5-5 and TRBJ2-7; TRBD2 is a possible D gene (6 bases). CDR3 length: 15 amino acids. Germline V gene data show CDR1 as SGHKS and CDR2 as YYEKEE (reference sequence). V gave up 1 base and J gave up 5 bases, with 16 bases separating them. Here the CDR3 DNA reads TGTGCCAGCAGCTTGTTCGCCGGGAGACTCGACGAGCAGTACTTC. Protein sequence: CASSLFAGRLDEQYF.

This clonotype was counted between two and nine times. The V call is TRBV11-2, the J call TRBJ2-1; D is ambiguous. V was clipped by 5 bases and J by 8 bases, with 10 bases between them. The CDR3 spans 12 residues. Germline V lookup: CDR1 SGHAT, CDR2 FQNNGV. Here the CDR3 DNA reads TGTGCCAGCAGCCACGTACACGATGAGCAGTTCTTC. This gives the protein CASSHVHDEQFF.

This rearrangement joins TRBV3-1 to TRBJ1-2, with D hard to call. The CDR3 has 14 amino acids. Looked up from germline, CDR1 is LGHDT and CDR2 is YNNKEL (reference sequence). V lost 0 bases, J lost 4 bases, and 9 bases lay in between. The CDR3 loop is CASSQEDVFYGYTF. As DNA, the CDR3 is TGTGCCAGCAGCCAAGAGGATGTATTCTATGGCTACACCTTC.

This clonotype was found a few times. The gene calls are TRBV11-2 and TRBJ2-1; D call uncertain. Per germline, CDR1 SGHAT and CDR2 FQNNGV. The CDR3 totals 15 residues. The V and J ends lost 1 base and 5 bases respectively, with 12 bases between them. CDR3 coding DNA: TGTGCCAGCAGCTTAGTGATCGGTTTCAACAATGAGCAGTTCTTC. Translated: CASSLVIGFNNEQFF.

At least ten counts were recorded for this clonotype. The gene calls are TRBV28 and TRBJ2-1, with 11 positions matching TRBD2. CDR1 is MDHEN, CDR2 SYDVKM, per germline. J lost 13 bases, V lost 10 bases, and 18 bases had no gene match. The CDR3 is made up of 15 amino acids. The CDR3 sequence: CAITKLAGVLYPQFF. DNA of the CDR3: TGTGCCATTACAAAACTAGCGGGAGTTCTATATCCCCAGTTCTTC. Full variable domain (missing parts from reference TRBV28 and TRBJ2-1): DVKVTQSSRYLVKRTGEKVFLECVQDMDHENMFWYRQDPGLGLRLIYFSYDVKMKEKGDIPEGYSVSREKKERFSLILESASTNQTSMYLCAITKLAGVLYPQFFGPGTRLTVL.

The CDR3 reads CASSSHRVGSTDTQYF. The CDR3 DNA follows: TGTGCCAGCAGTTCACACAGGGTAGGGAGCACAGATACGCAGTATTTT. The V gene is TRBV28, the J gene TRBJ2-3, with D possibly matching TRBD1 (6 bases). Trimming cost V 4 bases and J 0 bases, with 14 bases left between them. Germline V gene lookup returns CDR1 MDHEN and CDR2 SYDVKM. The CDR3 totals 16 residues.

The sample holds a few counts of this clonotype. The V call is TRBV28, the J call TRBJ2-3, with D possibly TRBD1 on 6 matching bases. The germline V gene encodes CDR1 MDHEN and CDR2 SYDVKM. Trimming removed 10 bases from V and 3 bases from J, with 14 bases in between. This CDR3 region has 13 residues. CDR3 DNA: TGTGCCAACCAGAGAGGGGGAACAGATACGCAGTATTTT. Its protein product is CANQRGGTDTQYF.

This CDR3 is CSVAPILHWILNYGYTF. DNA for the CDR3: TGCAGCGTTGCCCCGATACTCCACTGGATCCTAAACTATGGCTACACCTTC. The rearrangement joins TRBV29-1 to TRBJ1-2; D gene unclear. This CDR3 has 17 amino acids. Germline V lookup: CDR1 SQVTM, CDR2 ANQGSEA. Deletions cut 4 bases from V and 2 bases from J, with 23 bases between.

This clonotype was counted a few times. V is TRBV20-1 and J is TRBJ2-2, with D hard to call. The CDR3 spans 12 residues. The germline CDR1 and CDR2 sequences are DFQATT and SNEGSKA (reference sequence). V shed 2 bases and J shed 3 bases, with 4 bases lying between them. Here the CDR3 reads CSARPYTGELFF. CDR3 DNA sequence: TGCAGTGCTAGACCATACACCGGGGAGCTGTTTTTT.

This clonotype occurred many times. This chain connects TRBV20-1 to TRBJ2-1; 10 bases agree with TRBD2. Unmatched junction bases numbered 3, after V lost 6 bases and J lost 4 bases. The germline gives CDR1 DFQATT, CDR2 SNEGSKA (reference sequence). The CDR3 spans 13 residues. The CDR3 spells CSAGLANYNEQFF. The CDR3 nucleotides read TGCAGTGCGGGACTAGCGAATTACAATGAGCAGTTCTTC.

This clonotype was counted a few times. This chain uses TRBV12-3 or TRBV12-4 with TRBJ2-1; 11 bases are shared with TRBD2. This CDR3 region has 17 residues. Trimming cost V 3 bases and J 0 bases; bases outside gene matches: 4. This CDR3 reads CASSFSSGRTSYNEQFF. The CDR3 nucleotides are TGTGCCAGCAGTTTTTCTAGCGGGAGGACCTCCTACAATGAGCAGTTCTTC.